A selection of T cell receptor beta chains follows, all from one sample in a study of OX40 agonist ivuxolimab in advanced cancers. This table comes from immunoSEQ multiplex PCR, and its TCRdb copy is limited to in-frame clones, with some not included. Of around 77,000 clones listed, approximately 83% are singletons. The sequencing here drew on CD4+ or CD8+ T cells sorted from blood, taken in a trial of the OX40 agonist ivuxolimab. These receptors were taken from an adult with an advanced solid tumor such as melanoma, head and neck, liver or kidney cancer. Both conserved end residues are part of each CDR3. The D gene is left open where the match is weak. The size of a clone is reported for some rows only, either as once, few or many, or as a class for expanded clones.

j_call | v_call | clone_size | d_call | cdr3_nt | cdr3_aa
TRBJ2-7 | TRBV6-1 | few | - | TGTGCCAGCAGTGGGGAAGGCTACGAGCAGTACTTC | CASSGEGYEQYF
TRBJ1-2 | TRBV4-3 | once | - | TGCGCCAGCAGCCCACCAGGGAGCCAATATGGCTACACCTTC | CASSPPGSQYGYTF
TRBJ2-7 | TRBV5-5 | - | TRBD1 | TGTGCCAGCAGCTTGGGTCACAGGGGTAGCTCCTACGAGCAGTACTTC | CASSLGHRGSSYEQYF
TRBJ2-5 | TRBV9 | - | TRBD2 | TGTGCCAGCAGCGTTACGGGACTAGCGGGGGGGACCACGCAAGAGACCCAGTACTTC | CASSVTGLAGGTTQETQYF
TRBJ2-6 | TRBV7-8 | - | TRBD1 | TGTGCCAGCAGCTTAGTTGGCAGGGGGTCTGGGGCCAACGTCCTGACTTTC | CASSLVGRGSGANVLTF
TRBJ2-7 | TRBV2 | - | TRBD1 | TGTGCCAGCAGGGAACAGGGGATTGGCGAGCAGTACTTC | CASREQGIGEQYF
TRBJ1-4 | TRBV6-6 | - | - | TGTGCCAGCATCAACAGCAGGGGCGCCATGGGGGAAAAACTGTTTTTT | CASINSRGAMGEKLFF
TRBJ1-1 | TRBV4-3 | - | TRBD1 | TGCGCCAGCAGCCCGGGACAGGGGGCGCCGAACACTGAAGCTTTCTTT | CASSPGQGAPNTEAFF
TRBJ2-1 | TRBV11-2 | - | TRBD2 | TGTGCCAGCAGCGCCGGGGGGACCTACAATGAGCAGTTCTTC | CASSAGGTYNEQFF
TRBJ2-3 | TRBV11-1 | - | - | TGTGCCGTGTCGGGGTCGGCAGATACGCAGTATTTT | CAVSGSADTQYF
TRBJ2-7 | TRBV30 | - | TRBD2 | TGTGCCTGGAGTGTGGCGGGGGACCGGTCCTACGAGCAGTACTTC | CAWSVAGDRSYEQYF
TRBJ2-7 | TRBV7-6 | - | - | TGTGCCAGCAGCTTAGGAGGGGATTACGAGCAGTACTTC | CASSLGGDYEQYF
TRBJ2-7 | TRBV6-5 | - | - | TGTGCCAGCAGCCCTGGCGCGGGAAGCACCTACGAGCAGTACTTC | CASSPGAGSTYEQYF
TRBJ1-5 | TRBV6-6 | - | - | TGTGCCAGCAGCCCGACTAATAGCAATCAGCCCCAGCATTTT | CASSPTNSNQPQHF
TRBJ2-7 | TRBV27 | - | - | TGTGCCAGCAGTCCGCGGACGGCCGAGGGTTACGAGCAGTACTTC | CASSPRTAEGYEQYF
TRBJ1-2 | TRBV29-1 | - | - | TGCAGCGTTGAGAAGGGGGACTATGGCTACACCTTC | CSVEKGDYGYTF
TRBJ2-3 | TRBV7-2 | - | TRBD2 | TGTGCCAGCAGCCAATTAGCGGGGGTGGATACGCAGTATTTT | CASSQLAGVDTQYF
TRBJ1-3 | TRBV18 | - | - | TGTGCCAGCTCACCACGCGGCAGGGAGGGAAACACCATATATTTT | CASSPRGREGNTIYF
TRBJ2-7 | TRBV2 | - | TRBD1 | TGTGCCAGTGCAACGGGACAGGACTGGTACGAGCAGTACTTC | CASATGQDWYEQYF
TRBJ1-1 | TRBV7-8 | - | - | TGTGCCAGCAGCCACGGACGGGACAACACTGAAGCTTTCTTT | CASSHGRDNTEAFF
TRBJ1-3 | TRBV11-2 | - | TRBD1 | TGTGCCAGCAGCCAACAGGGGACTAGTGGAAACACCATATATTTT | CASSQQGTSGNTIYF
TRBJ1-1 | TRBV6-5 | - | TRBD1 | TGTGCCAGCAGTTACCCGGGACAGGGGTTTACTGAAGCTTTCTTT | CASSYPGQGFTEAFF
TRBJ1-1 | TRBV6-1 | - | - | TGTGCCAGCAGTGAAAACCCCGGGAGTGGCACTGAAGCTTTCTTT | CASSENPGSGTEAFF
TRBJ2-1 | TRBV7-3 | - | TRBD1 | TGTGCCAGCAGTGTAGACAGGGCCCACTCGGGTGAGCAGTTCTTC | CASSVDRAHSGEQFF
TRBJ2-7 | TRBV19 | - | TRBD1 | TGTGCCAGTAGTAGTCGCGACAGGGTACCCTCCTACGAGCAGTACTTC | CASSSRDRVPSYEQYF
TRBJ2-5 | TRBV7-3 | - | - | TGTGCCAGCAGCTCCATGGGGGGCCTCCAAGAGACCCAGTACTTC | CASSSMGGLQETQYF
TRBJ2-7 | TRBV11-2 | - | - | TGTGCCAGCAGTTCGGGCGACGGGCGGTTGAGCTCCTACGAGCAGTACTTC | CASSSGDGRLSSYEQYF
TRBJ1-2 | TRBV5-8 | - | - | TGTGCCAGCAGCTTGGCCTGGCGGGATGGCTACACCTTC | CASSLAWRDGYTF
TRBJ2-7 | TRBV5-1 | once | TRBD1 | TGCGCCAGCAGTCCTAGGACAGGGAACTACGAGCAGTACTTC | CASSPRTGNYEQYF
TRBJ1-2 | TRBV4-3 | - | - | TGCGCCAGCAGCCCCACCGAGGGACCTACCTATGGCTACACCTTC | CASSPTEGPTYGYTF
TRBJ2-5 | TRBV11-2 | - | TRBD2 | TGTGCCAGCAGCTTATTTAAGGGAGGGAGAGAGACCCAGTACTTC | CASSLFKGGRETQYF
TRBJ1-5 | TRBV9 | once | - | TGTGCCAGCAGCGCCCAGGAGTCCAATCAGCCCCAGCATTTT | CASSAQESNQPQHF
TRBJ2-4 | TRBV11-2 | - | - | TGTGCCAGCAGCCCGGCAGCCAAAAACATTCAGTACTTC | CASSPAAKNIQYF
TRBJ2-7 | TRBV14 | - | - | TGTGCCAGCAGCCCTTCCCGAGGGGCGGCGCAGTACTTC | CASSPSRGAAQYF
TRBJ2-7 | TRBV18 | - | TRBD2 | TGTGCCAGCTCACCGATCGGAGGGGCTAGCGGGGGCCCGCAGAAATACGAGCAGTACTTC | CASSPIGGASGGPQKYEQYF
TRBJ2-5 | TRBV7-3 | - | - | TGTGCCAGCAGCTTAGGTCCAGCGCCACAAGAGACCCAGTACTTC | CASSLGPAPQETQYF
TRBJ2-1 | TRBV10-3 | few | - | TGTGCCATCACCTCGGACCGGCAAGGCAATGAGCAGTTCTTC | CAITSDRQGNEQFF
TRBJ2-2 | TRBV6-5 | once | TRBD1 | TGTGCCAGCAGGGACCGGGACAGCTACACCGGGGAGCTGTTTTTT | CASRDRDSYTGELFF
TRBJ2-1 | TRBV27 | - | TRBD2 | TGTGCCAGCACCCCCCCCGGGAGGGGCAATGAGCAGTTCTTC | CASTPPGRGNEQFF
TRBJ2-3 | TRBV7-2 | - | - | TGTGCCAGCAGCTCCACTACCACAGATACGCAGTATTTT | CASSSTTTDTQYF
TRBJ1-1 | TRBV15 | once | TRBD1 | TGTGCCACCAGCAGGGAGGGACAGGGTAACACTGAAGCTTTCTTT | CATSREGQGNTEAFF